The clone carrying this TCR beta chain appeared once. This entry belongs to a study of blood T cell repertoires in COVID-19. Germline values: CDR1 SNHLY, CDR2 FYNNEI. After removal of 8 bases from V and 4 bases from J, the junction contained 11 bases not matched to a gene. The CDR3 has 15 residues. Data came from immunoSEQ multiplex PCR; TCRdb stores just in-frame clones and leaves some out. In the table there are under 400,000 clones, approximately 88% of which are singletons. Sequences were obtained from peripheral blood. This chain uses TRBV2 with TRBJ2-7; TRBD1 agrees at 10 bases. This TCR was sampled from a woman aged 25 to 39 with COVID-19, enrolled during active disease. The CDR3, as DNA: TGTGCCAGCGAGCGGGACAGGGGTATGAGTTACGAGCAGTACTTC. As protein: CASERDRGMSYEQYF.